These 26 T cell receptor beta chains came from one sample sequenced in a study of T cell repertoires in cytomegalovirus infection. No cognate antigen is known for these TCRs. TCRdb reprocessed the reads with MiXCR, giving one entry per CDR3 protein. Of 200,000 or so distinct CDR3 sequences listed, about 39% are singletons. The input for sequencing was CD8+ T cells from cultured PBMCs, taken from culture after CMV antigen stimulation. These receptor sequences come from a human donor in good health (CMV status not recorded). Some clones in this sample may be carry-over from other donors' samples.

Remarks on this clonotype: This sequence may be a read error, since a much larger clone differs from it by one base. The chain combines TRBV7-2 with TRBJ2-1; D call uncertain. In germline, CDR1 is SGHTA, CDR2 FQGNSA. V dropped 11 bases and J dropped 5 bases, with 13 bases sitting between them. This CDR3 comprises 12 residues. The CDR3 region is CASLRSNNEQFF. Written as DNA, the CDR3 is TGTGCCTCTTTAAGATCCAACAATGAGCAGTTCTTC.

This clonotype has just a few counts. As DNA, the CDR3 is TGTGCCAGCAGCTTAAGAACAACCACAGATACGCAGTATTTT. This sequence encodes CASSLRTTTDTQYF. The chain has TRBV11-2 and TRBJ2-3; no reliable D call. Germline values: CDR1 SGHAT, CDR2 FQNNGV. CDR3 length equals 14 residues. Trimming shortened V by 2 bases and J by 2 bases, and 8 bases separated the two germline ends.

The DNA of the CDR3 is TGTGCCAGCAGCTTAGACAGGGGGCACTACGAGCAGTACTTC. Translated: CASSLDRGHYEQYF. The rearrangement uses TRBV11-2 and TRBJ2-7; 8 nucleotides agree with TRBD1. CDR1 is SGHAT, CDR2 FQNNGV, per germline. The CDR3 totals 14 residues. J gave up 3 bases and V 0 bases, and 1 base lay outside the gene matches.

This clonotype occurred a few times. The genes are TRBV7-6 and TRBJ2-1; TRBD1 is a possible D gene (6 bases). Trimming took off 5 bases at V and 7 bases at J, with 12 bases between the two ends. This CDR3 comprises 13 residues. Germline V gene sequence: CDR1 SGHVS, CDR2 FNYEAQ. CDR3 nucleotides: TGTGCCAGCAGCCCGACAGGACCTAATGAGCAGTTCTTC. This sequence encodes CASSPTGPNEQFF.

This rearrangement joins TRBV28 to TRBJ2-4; D possibly corresponds to TRBD2 (5 bases). Trimming stripped 3 bases from V and 7 bases from J, with 19 bases between. CDR1 and CDR2 (germline): MDHEN, SYDVKM. The CDR3 consists of 16 residues. DNA for the CDR3: TGTGCCAGCAGTTTTCTACGGACTCTCGTTGGGAACATTCAGTACTTC. It translates to CASSFLRTLVGNIQYF. Supplemented by reference TRBV28 and TRBJ2-4, the full variable domain reads DVKVTQSSRYLVKRTGEKVFLECVQDMDHENMFWYRQDPGLGLRLIYFSYDVKMKEKGDIPEGYSVSREKKERFSLILESASTNQTSMYLCASSFLRTLVGNIQYFGAGTRLSVL.

This clonotype was detected only once. The V call is TRBV10-3, the J call TRBJ2-5, with 7 bases identical to TRBD1. The CDR3 has 15 residues. V lost 3 bases and J lost 1; bases outside the gene matches: 5. CDR1 and CDR2 (germline): ENHRY, SYGVKD. The CDR3 loop is CAISDPTGAQETQYF. The CDR3 DNA reads as TGTGCCATCAGTGATCCCACAGGGGCCCAAGAGACCCAGTACTTC.

This clonotype was detected ten times or more. The chain recombines TRBV7-8 with TRBJ2-4; D may correspond to TRBD1 or TRBD2 (5 bases each). This CDR3 spans 15 amino acids. Per germline, CDR1 SGHVS and CDR2 FQNEAQ. V shed 6 bases and J shed 8 bases, with 20 bases lying between them. As DNA, the CDR3 is TGTGCCAGCAGTCCCGCGGCTGGGCTGGGGGACATTCAGTACTTC. Its translation: CASSPAAGLGDIQYF.

This clonotype was counted ten times or more. The CDR3 region has the DNA TGTGCCAGCAGCTTAGTTAGGGGACAGGGTTACTACGAGCAGTACTTC. Residues: CASSLVRGQGYYEQYF. The J gene is TRBJ2-7, the V gene TRBV7-8; 9 bases map to TRBD1. The CDR3 has 16 residues. After removal of 1 base from V and 3 bases from J, the junction contained 7 bases not matched to a gene. The germline CDR1 and CDR2 sequences are SGHVS and FQNEAQ.

This chain's CDR3 is CASSLVHEQYF. CDR3 in DNA: TGTGCCAGCAGCTTAGTCCACGAGCAGTACTTC. This chain joins TRBV7-9 and TRBJ2-7, with D unresolved. The CDR3 length is 11 residues. V shed 1 base and J shed 5 bases, with 3 bases lying between them. CDR1 is SEHNR and CDR2 is FQNEAQ in the germline V gene (reference sequence). Complete variable domain (other parts from reference TRBV7-9 and TRBJ2-7): DTGVSQNPRHKITKRGQNVTFRCDPISEHNRLYWYRQTLGQGPEFLTYFQNEAQLEKSRLLSDRFSAERPKGSFSTLEIQRTEQGDSAMYLCASSLVHEQYFGPGTRLTVT.

This clonotype was picked up many times. The chain employs TRBV7-8 and TRBJ2-1; no firm D call. There are 15 residues in the CDR3. Germline CDR1 SGHVS, CDR2 FQNEAQ. V lost 5 bases and J lost 4, with 15 bases in between. CDR3 residues: CASSPRLATYNEQFF. CDR3 DNA sequence: TGTGCCAGCAGCCCTCGGTTGGCAACATACAATGAGCAGTTCTTC.

The rearrangement links TRBV27 to TRBJ2-1; 13 bases map to TRBD2. The junction had 8 bases not matched to a gene; V was cut back by 10 bases and J by 8 bases. The CDR3 runs to 14 residues. The germline V gene encodes CDR1 MNHEY and CDR2 SMNVEV (reference sequence). The DNA of the CDR3 is TGTGCCAACACAAGACTAGCGGGAGGTGATGAGCAGTTCTTC. It specifies CANTRLAGGDEQFF.

This clonotype was counted only a few times. The chain combines TRBV7-3 with TRBJ1-1, with a weak D call TRBD1 (6 bases). V was pared by 5 bases and J by 1 base, with 14 bases between. Germline V lookup: CDR1 SGHTA, CDR2 FQGTGA. CDR3 length: 15 amino acids. The DNA of the CDR3 is TGTGCCAGCAGCCCGGCGGGGACACAGAACACTGAAGCTTTCTTT. This encodes CASSPAGTQNTEAFF.

V and J are TRBV5-4 and TRBJ2-2, with 7 nucleotides matching TRBD1. This CDR3 contains 15 residues. The J segment lost 0 bases and the V segment lost 5 bases, leaving 4 bases of the junction unmatched. Germline CDR1 SGHNT, CDR2 YYREEE (reference sequence). CDR3 nucleotide sequence: TGTGCCAGCAGGCCGGGACAGACGAACACCGGGGAGCTGTTTTTT. Translating it yields CASRPGQTNTGELFF.

This clonotype was found a few times. This sequence joins TRBV28 and TRBJ2-7; TRBD1 matches 8 bases. The CDR3 length is 14 residues. CDR1 MDHEN and CDR2 SYDVKM come from the germline V gene. The V gene end was trimmed by 6 bases and the J gene end by 2 bases; junction bases not matched to a gene: 6. Here the CDR3 DNA reads TGTGCCAGCAGAACAGGGGGTTACCCCTACGAGCAGTACTTC. This codes for CASRTGGYPYEQYF.

The V gene is TRBV6-1, the J gene TRBJ2-2; TRBD2 agrees at 8 bases. The CDR3 extends over 15 amino acids. With V trimmed by 5 bases and J by 3 bases, 5 bases remained unmatched. The germline gives CDR1 MNHNS, CDR2 SASEGT. CDR3 in DNA: TGTGCCAGCAGTTTGACGCGGGGGGACACCGGGGAGCTGTTTTTT. Its protein is CASSLTRGDTGELFF.

The V gene is TRBV5-5, the J gene TRBJ2-3, with D possibly TRBD1 on 5 matching bases. This CDR3 is 14 amino acids long. V lost 4 bases and J 2 bases, leaving 11 bases between the germline ends. The germline V gene encodes CDR1 SGHKS and CDR2 YYEKEE (reference sequence). CDR3 amino acids: CASSPRVATDTQYF. In DNA, the CDR3 is TGTGCCAGCAGCCCCAGGGTGGCCACAGATACGCAGTATTTT.

This clonotype came up many times. J is TRBJ2-7 and V is TRBV7-9, with D possibly being TRBD2 (6 bases). Trimming shortened V by 1 base and J by 0 bases, and 10 bases separated the two germline ends. Per the germline V gene, CDR1 is SEHNR and CDR2 is FQNEAQ (reference sequence). The CDR3 contains 15 residues. In DNA, the CDR3 is TGTGCCAGCAGCTTAGGTACGGGAGACTCCTACGAGCAGTACTTC. Amino acid sequence: CASSLGTGDSYEQYF. The whole variable domain, filled in from reference TRBV7-9 and TRBJ2-7, reads DTGVSQNPRHKITKRGQNVTFRCDPISEHNRLYWYRQTLGQGPEFLTYFQNEAQLEKSRLLSDRFSAERPKGSFSTLEIQRTEQGDSAMYLCASSLGTGDSYEQYFGPGTRLTVT.

The chain recombines TRBV19 with TRBJ1-2; D uncertain. The CDR3 totals 12 residues. V shed 5 bases and J shed 6 bases, with 10 bases lying between them. The germline CDR1 and CDR2 sequences are LNHDA and SQIVND (reference sequence). The CDR3 loop reads CASSRGRDGYTF. The DNA for the CDR3 is TGTGCCAGTAGTCGAGGGAGGGATGGCTACACCTTC.

As to this clonotype: The conserved closing phenylalanine or tryptophan is absent in this CDR3, likely reflecting a read error. The rearrangement uses TRBV7-4 and TRBJ1-5, with 12 bases lining up with TRBD1. Germline V lookup: CDR1 SGHVT, CDR2 SQSDAQ. This CDR3 is 18 amino acids long. The junction had 10 bases not matched to a gene; V was cut back by 5 bases and J by 2 bases. In nucleotides, the CDR3 is TGTGCCAGCAGCGAAGGGACAGGGGGCGCGGTGGGCAATCAGCCCCAGCATTTG. Its protein product is CASSEGTGGAVGNQPQHL.

The rearrangement links TRBV6-1 to TRBJ1-2, with 8 bases that match TRBD1. The CDR3 covers 16 residues. J lost 4 bases, V lost 6 bases, and 13 bases had no gene match. CDR1 is MNHNS and CDR2 is SASEGT in the germline V gene. Here the CDR3 reads CASSPDDRGSGYGYTF. In DNA, the CDR3 is TGTGCCAGCAGCCCGGACGACAGGGGATCTGGCTATGGCTACACCTTC.

The chain combines TRBV19 with TRBJ2-2; 9 nucleotides line up with TRBD2. V lost 6 bases, J lost 3 bases, and 11 bases stayed unmatched. The CDR3 spans 17 residues. The germline CDR1 and CDR2 sequences are LNHDA and SQIVND (reference sequence). The CDR3 here is CASRWGSGSDYTGELFF. The CDR3 DNA reads as TGTGCCAGTAGATGGGGTAGCGGGAGTGATTACACCGGGGAGCTGTTTTTT. The complete variable domain, with remaining parts taken from reference TRBV19 and TRBJ2-2, reads DGGITQSPKYLFRKEGQNVTLSCEQNLNHDAMYWYRQDPGQGLRLIYYSQIVNDFQKGDIAEGYSVSREKKESFPLTVTSAQKNPTAFYLCASRWGSGSDYTGELFFGEGSRLTVL.

The V and J genes are TRBV5-1 and TRBJ2-1, with 9 nucleotides matching TRBD2. The germline V gene encodes CDR1 SGHRS and CDR2 YFSETQ. J lost 0 bases, V lost 4 bases, and 5 bases had no gene match. This CDR3 spans 16 amino acids. The CDR3 region is CASSPGLASSYNEQFF. DNA for the CDR3: TGCGCCAGCAGCCCCGGACTAGCGAGCTCCTACAATGAGCAGTTCTTC.

The sample holds a few counts of this clonotype. It is unclear where the CDR3 begins or ends on the DNA, so no DNA is shown, and the CDR3 is as TCRdb lists it. CDR3: CISVPEAPGQGASYEQYF. The chain couples TRBV7-5 to TRBJ2-7; the listed D gene, TRBD1, was not tested against the DNA. TRBV7-5 counts as a pseudogene. The CDR3 length is 18 residues, termini included.

A few counts support this clonotype. This chain connects TRBV7-2 to TRBJ2-5, with 8 bases identical to TRBD2. The V gene end was trimmed by 1 base and the J gene end by 7 bases; junction bases not matched to a gene: 14. The germline gives CDR1 SGHTA, CDR2 FQGNSA. The CDR3 consists of 17 residues. The CDR3 reads CASSLELSGGPWGTQYF. The CDR3 DNA is TGTGCCAGCAGCTTAGAGCTTTCGGGAGGGCCGTGGGGGACCCAGTACTTC.

The chain's CDR3 is CASSYYKRGADYGYTF. The CDR3 bases are TGTGCCAGCAGCTATTACAAGAGGGGCGCGGACTATGGCTACACCTTC. This chain joins TRBV7-3 and TRBJ1-2; a weak D match, TRBD1 (5 bases). Per the germline V gene, CDR1 is SGHTA and CDR2 is FQGTGA. Trimming left V 4 bases short and J 3 bases short, with 18 bases between. The CDR3 totals 16 residues.

The chain is built from TRBV11-2 and TRBJ2-7; no firm D call. V was shortened by 5 bases and J by 0 bases, with 8 bases between the two germline ends. This CDR3 region has 13 residues. Germline V CDR1 and CDR2: SGHAT, FQNNGV. The CDR3 sequence: CASSPGFSYEQYF. The CDR3 DNA is TGTGCCAGCAGCCCCGGTTTCTCCTACGAGCAGTACTTC.